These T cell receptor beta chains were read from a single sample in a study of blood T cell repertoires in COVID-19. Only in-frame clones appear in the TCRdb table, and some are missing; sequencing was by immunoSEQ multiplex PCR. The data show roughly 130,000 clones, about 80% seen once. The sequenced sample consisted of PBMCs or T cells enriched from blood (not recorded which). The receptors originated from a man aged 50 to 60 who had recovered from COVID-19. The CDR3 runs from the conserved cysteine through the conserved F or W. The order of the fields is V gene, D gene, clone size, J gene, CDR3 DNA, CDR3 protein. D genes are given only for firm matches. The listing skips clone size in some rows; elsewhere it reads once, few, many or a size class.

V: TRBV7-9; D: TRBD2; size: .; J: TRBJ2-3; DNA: TGTGCCAGCAGCTTAGGACTAGCGGGGAGCACAGATACGCAGTATTTT; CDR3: CASSLGLAGSTDTQYF
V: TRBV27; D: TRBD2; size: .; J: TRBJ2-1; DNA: TGTGCCAGCAGTCCCCGGGGGGTAGCGGGGGTCAATGAGCAGTTCTTC; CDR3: CASSPRGVAGVNEQFF
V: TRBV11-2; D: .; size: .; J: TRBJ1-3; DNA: TGTGCCAGCAGCCCGGGACTACGGGGAAACACCATATATTTT; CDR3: CASSPGLRGNTIYF
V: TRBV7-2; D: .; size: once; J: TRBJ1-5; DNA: TGTGCCAGCAGCTTAGAGGTGACTCGGCCCCAGCATTTT; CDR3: CASSLEVTRPQHF
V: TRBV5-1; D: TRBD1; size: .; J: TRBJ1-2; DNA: TGCGCCAGCAGCTTGGTGGCAGGGGGCGCCTCTAACTATGGCTACACCTTC; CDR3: CASSLVAGGASNYGYTF
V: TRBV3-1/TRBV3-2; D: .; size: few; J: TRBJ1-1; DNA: TGTGCCAGCAGCCAAGACGGCGGGTTCGGAGCTTTCTTT; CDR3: CASSQDGGFGAFF
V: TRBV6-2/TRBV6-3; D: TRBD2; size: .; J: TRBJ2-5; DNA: TGTGCCAGCAGTTACTCACGGGGGGGCCAAGAGACCCAGTACTTC; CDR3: CASSYSRGGQETQYF
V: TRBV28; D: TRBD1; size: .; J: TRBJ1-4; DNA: TGTGCCAGCAGTTGGGGGGACAGGGACGGTGAAAAACTGTTTTTT; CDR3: CASSWGDRDGEKLFF
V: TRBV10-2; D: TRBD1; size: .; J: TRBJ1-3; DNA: TGCGCCAGCAGTGGGGGACAGGTCGGAGGAAACACCATATATTTT; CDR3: CASSGGQVGGNTIYF
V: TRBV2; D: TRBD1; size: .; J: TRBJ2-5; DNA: TGTGCCAGCAGGGACGACAGGGGGCTTGGGACCCAGTACTTC; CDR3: CASRDDRGLGTQYF
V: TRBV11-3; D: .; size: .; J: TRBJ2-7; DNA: TGTGCCAGCAGTCGGGACGGGGGTATTCAGTACTTC; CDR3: CASSRDGGIQYF
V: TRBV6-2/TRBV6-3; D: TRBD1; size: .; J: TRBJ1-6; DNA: TGTGCCAGCAGTTACAAGGGACAGGTTAATTCACCCCTCCACTTT; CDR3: CASSYKGQVNSPLHF
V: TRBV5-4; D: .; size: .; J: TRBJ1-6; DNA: TGTGCCAGCAGCTTGGCCCTCGGGGGAATAAATAATTCACCCCTCCACTTT; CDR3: CASSLALGGINNSPLHF
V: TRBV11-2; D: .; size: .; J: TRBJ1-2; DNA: TGTGCCAGCAGCTCGACAGGTGCTGGCTACACCTTC; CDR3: CASSSTGAGYTF
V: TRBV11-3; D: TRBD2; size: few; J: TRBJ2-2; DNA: TGTGCCAGCAGCCGACTAGCCACCGGGGAGCTGTTTTTT; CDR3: CASSRLATGELFF
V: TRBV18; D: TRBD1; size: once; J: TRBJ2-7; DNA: TGTGCCAGCTCACCCAAGGGACAGGGAGAGCAGTACTTC; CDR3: CASSPKGQGEQYF
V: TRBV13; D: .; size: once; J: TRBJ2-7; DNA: TGTGCCAGCAGCTACCAACAGGGTTACTCCTACGAGCAGTACTTC; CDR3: CASSYQQGYSYEQYF
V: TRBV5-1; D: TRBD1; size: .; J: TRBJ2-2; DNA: TGCGCCAGCAGGTCCGGGACAGGGATCACCGGGGAGCTGTTTTTT; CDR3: CASRSGTGITGELFF
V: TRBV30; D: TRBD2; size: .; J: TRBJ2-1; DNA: TGTGCCTGGAGTCATCCTAGCGGGGGGCCCAATGAGCAGTTCTTC; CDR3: CAWSHPSGGPNEQFF
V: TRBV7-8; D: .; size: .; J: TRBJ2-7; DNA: TGTGCCAGCACCTTGCATCAGTCTAGCGAGCAGTACTTC; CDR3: CASTLHQSSEQYF
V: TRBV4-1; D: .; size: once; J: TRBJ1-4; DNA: TGCGCCAGCTCCAGGGTAAATGAAAAACTGTTTTTT; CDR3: CASSRVNEKLFF
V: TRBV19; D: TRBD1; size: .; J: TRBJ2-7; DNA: TGTGCCAGTACCCTCGGACAGGGGTTCTCCGACGAGCAGTACTTC; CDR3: CASTLGQGFSDEQYF
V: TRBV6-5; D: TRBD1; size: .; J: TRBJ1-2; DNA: TGTGCCAGCAGGGGACAGGCTACAGCTAACTATGGCTACACCTTC; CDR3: CASRGQATANYGYTF
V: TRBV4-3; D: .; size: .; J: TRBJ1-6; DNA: TGCGCCAGCAGCACCAACCGGGACATGAGGTCACCCCTCCACTTT; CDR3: CASSTNRDMRSPLHF
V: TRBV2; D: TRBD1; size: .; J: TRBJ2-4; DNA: TGTGCCAGCAGCGTAGACAGGGCGGCCAAAAACATTCAGTACTTC; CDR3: CASSVDRAAKNIQYF
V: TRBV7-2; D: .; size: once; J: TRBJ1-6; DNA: TGTGCCAGCAGCCCACAGGGCTTTAATTCACCCCTCCACTTT; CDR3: CASSPQGFNSPLHF
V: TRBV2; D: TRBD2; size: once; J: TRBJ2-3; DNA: TGTGCCAGCAGTGAAGCCGCGGGGGGGCCGGGAACAGATACGCAGTATTTT; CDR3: CASSEAAGGPGTDTQYF
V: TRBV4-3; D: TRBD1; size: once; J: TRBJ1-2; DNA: TGCGCCAGCAGCCAGGGACAGTATGGCTACACCTTC; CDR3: CASSQGQYGYTF
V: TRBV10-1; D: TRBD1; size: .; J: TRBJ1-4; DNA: TGCGCCAGCGCAACCCCCAGGGGGCGATTTGAAAAACTGTTTTTT; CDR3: CASATPRGRFEKLFF
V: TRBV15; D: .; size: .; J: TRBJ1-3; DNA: TGTGCCACCACCGACCCCCAGGGAACGGATGGAAACACCATATATTTT; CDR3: CATTDPQGTDGNTIYF
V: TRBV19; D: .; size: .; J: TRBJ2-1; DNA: TGTGCCAGTAGTATAGAAGGCGGCAGAAGCTCCTACAATGAGCAGTTCTTC; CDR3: CASSIEGGRSSYNEQFF
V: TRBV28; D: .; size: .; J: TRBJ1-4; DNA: TGTGCCAGCAGCCCTTCCCGTGGAGCAACTAATGAAAAACTGTTTTTT; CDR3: CASSPSRGATNEKLFF
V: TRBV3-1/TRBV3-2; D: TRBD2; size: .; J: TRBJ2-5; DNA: TGTGCCAGCAGCCAAGAGGCTAGCGGGGGGCACCAAGAGACCCAGTACTTC; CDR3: CASSQEASGGHQETQYF
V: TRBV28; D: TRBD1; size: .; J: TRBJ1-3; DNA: TGTGCCAGCAGTTTTTACGGACCCGGCGACAGGGAGACGGGAAACACCATATATTTT; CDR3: CASSFYGPGDRETGNTIYF
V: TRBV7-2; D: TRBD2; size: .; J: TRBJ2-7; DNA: TGTGCCAGCAGTCAAGGAACGGGGGGGCGTGGGAAGTACTTC; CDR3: CASSQGTGGRGKYF
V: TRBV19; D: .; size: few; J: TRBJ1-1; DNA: TGTGCCAGTAGTATTGATCACAGGAGGGTTGAAGGGGCTTTCTTT; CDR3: CASSIDHRRVEGAFF
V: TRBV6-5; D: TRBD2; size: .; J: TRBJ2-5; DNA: TGTGCCAGCGTCCTAGCGGAACAAGAGACCCAGTACTTC; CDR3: CASVLAEQETQYF
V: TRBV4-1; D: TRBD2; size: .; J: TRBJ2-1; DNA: TGCGCCAGCAGCCAAACTAGCGGGGGCCCAAATGAGCAGTTCTTC; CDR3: CASSQTSGGPNEQFF
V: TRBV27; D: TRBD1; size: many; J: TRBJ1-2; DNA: TGTGCCAGCAGCTCAATAAATACAGGGGGGGGTGGCTACACCTTC; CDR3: CASSSINTGGGGYTF
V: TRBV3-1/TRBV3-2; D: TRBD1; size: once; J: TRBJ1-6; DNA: TGTGCCAGCAGCCCAGACAGGGGTAATTCACCCCTCCACTTT; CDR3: CASSPDRGNSPLHF
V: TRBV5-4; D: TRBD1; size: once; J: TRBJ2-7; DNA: TGTGCCAGCAGCTCGACAGGGAACGAGCAGTACTTC; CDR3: CASSSTGNEQYF